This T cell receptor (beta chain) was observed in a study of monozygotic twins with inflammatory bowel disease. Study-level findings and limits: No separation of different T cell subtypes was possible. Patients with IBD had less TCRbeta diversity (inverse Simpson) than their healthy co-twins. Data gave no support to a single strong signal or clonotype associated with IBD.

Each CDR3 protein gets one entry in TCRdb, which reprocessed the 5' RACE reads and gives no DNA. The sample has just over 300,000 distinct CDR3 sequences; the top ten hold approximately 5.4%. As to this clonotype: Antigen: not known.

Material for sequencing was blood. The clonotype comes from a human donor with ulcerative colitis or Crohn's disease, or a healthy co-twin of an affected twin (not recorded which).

The CDR3 reads CSAGRATSGSTDTQYF. The genes are TRBV20-1 and TRBJ2-3; TCRdb calls TRBD2, which cannot be checked without DNA. The CDR3 loop spans 16 amino acids. Germline values: CDR1 DFQATT, CDR2 SNEGSKA (reference sequence).